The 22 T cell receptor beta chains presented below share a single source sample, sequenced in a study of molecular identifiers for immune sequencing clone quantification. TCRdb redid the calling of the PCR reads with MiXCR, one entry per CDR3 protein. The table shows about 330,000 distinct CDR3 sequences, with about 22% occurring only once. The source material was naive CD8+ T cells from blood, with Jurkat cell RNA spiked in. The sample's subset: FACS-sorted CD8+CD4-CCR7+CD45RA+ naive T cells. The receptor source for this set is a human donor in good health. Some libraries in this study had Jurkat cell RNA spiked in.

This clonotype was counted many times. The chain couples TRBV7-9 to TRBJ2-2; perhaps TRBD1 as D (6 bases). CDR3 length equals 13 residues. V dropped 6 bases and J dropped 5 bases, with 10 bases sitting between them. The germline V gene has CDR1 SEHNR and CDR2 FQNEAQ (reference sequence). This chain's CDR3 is CASRGARTGELFF. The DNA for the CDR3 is TGTGCCAGCAGGGGGGCGAGGACCGGGGAGCTGTTTTTT.

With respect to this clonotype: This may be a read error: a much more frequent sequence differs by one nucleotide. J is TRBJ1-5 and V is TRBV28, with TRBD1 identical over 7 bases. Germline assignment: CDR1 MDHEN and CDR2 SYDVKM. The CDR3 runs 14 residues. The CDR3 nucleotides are TGTGCCAGCAGTTTGTGGACAGGTAATCGGCCCCAGCATTTT. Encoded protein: CASSLWTGNRPQHF.

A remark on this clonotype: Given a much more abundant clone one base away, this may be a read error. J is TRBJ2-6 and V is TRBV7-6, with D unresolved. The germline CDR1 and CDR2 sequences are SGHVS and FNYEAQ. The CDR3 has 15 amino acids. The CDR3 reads CARSPGFSGANVLTF. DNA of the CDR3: TGTGCCCGCAGCCCCGGATTTTCTGGGGCCAACGTCCTGACTTTC. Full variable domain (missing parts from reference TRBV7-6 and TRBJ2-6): GAGVSQSPRYKVTKRGQDVALRCDPISGHVSLYWYRQALGQGPEFLTYFNYEAQQDKSGLPNDRFSAERPEGSISTLTIQRTEQRDSAMYRCARSPGFSGANVLTFGAGSRLTVL.

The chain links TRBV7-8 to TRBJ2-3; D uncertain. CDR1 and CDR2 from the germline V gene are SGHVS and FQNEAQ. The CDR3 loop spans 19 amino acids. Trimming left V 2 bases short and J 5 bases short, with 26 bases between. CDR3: CASSLLELVGITRQDTQYF. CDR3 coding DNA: TGTGCCAGCAGCTTACTCGAGCTAGTTGGAATAACGCGCCAAGATACGCAGTATTTT.

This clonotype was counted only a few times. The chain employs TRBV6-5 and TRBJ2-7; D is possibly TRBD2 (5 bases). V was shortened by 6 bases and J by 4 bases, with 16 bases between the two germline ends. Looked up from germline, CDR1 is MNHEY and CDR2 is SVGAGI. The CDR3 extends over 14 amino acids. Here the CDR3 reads CASREDPAIYEQYF. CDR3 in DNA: TGTGCCAGCAGGGAGGACCCGGCTATTTACGAGCAGTACTTC.

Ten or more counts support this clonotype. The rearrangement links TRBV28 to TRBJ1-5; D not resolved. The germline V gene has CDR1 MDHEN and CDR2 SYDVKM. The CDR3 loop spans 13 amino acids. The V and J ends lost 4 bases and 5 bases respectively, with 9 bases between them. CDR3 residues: CASSWTRDQPQHF. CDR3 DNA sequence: TGTGCCAGCAGTTGGACTAGGGATCAGCCCCAGCATTTT.

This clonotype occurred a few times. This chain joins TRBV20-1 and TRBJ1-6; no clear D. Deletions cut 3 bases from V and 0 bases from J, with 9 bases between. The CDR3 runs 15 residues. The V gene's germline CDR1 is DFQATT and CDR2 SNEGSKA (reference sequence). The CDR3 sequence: CSARGYDSYNSPLHF. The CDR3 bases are TGCAGTGCTAGGGGGTATGACTCCTATAATTCACCCCTCCACTTT.

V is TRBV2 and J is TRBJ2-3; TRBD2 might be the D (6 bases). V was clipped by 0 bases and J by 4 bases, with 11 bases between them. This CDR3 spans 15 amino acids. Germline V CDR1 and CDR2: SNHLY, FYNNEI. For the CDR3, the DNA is TGTGCCAGCAGTGAAGCGGGTTGGGAGGCAGATACGCAGTATTTT. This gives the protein CASSEAGWEADTQYF.

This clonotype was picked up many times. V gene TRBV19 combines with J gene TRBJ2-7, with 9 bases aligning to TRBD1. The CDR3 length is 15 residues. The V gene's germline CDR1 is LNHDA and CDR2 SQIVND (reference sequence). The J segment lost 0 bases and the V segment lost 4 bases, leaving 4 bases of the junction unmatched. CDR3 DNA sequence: TGTGCCAGTAGTACGGGACAGGGACTCTCCTACGAGCAGTACTTC. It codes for CASSTGQGLSYEQYF.

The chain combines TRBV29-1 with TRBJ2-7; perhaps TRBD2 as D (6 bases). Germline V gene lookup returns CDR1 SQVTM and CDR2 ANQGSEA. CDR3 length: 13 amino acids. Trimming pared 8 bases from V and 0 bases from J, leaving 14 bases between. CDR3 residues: CSSSAGRSYEQYF. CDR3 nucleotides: TGCAGCTCATCCGCGGGACGCTCCTACGAGCAGTACTTC.

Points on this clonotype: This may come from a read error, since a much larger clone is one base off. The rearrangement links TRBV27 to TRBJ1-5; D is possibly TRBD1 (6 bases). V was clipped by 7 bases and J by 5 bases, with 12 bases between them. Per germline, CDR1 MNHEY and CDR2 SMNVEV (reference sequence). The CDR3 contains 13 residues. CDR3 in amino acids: CASKGRGHQPQHF. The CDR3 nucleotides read TGTGCCAGCAAAGGCAGGGGTCATCAGCCCCAGCATTTT.

The CDR3 is CASSLIRETGNTIYF. Written as DNA, the CDR3 is TGTGCCAGCAGCTTGATCAGGGAGACTGGAAACACCATATATTTT. The chain carries TRBV5-8 and TRBJ1-3; tentatively, D is TRBD1 (5 bases). Trimming took off 1 base at V and 2 bases at J, with 10 bases between the two ends. The germline V gene encodes CDR1 SGHTS and CDR2 YDEGEE. The length of the CDR3 is 15 residues. Together with reference TRBV5-8 and TRBJ1-3, the CDR3 gives the full variable domain: EAGVTQSPTHLIKTRGQQATLRCSPISGHTSVYWYQQALGLGLQFLLWYDEGEERNRGNFPPRFSGRQFPNYSSELNVNALELEDSALYLCASSLIRETGNTIYFGEGSWLTVV.

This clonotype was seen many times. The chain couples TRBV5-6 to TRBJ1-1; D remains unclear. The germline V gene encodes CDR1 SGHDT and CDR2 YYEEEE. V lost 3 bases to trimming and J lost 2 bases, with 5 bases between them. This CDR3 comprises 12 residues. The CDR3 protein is CASSSFNTEAFF. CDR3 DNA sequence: TGTGCCAGCAGCTCATTCAACACTGAAGCTTTCTTT.

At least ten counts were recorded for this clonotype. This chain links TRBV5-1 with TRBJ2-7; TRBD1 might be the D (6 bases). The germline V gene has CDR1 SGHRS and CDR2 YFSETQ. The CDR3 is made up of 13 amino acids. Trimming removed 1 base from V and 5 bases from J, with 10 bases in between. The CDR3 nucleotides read TGCGCCAGCAGCTTGCGGGACACACACGAGCAGTACTTC. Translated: CASSLRDTHEQYF.

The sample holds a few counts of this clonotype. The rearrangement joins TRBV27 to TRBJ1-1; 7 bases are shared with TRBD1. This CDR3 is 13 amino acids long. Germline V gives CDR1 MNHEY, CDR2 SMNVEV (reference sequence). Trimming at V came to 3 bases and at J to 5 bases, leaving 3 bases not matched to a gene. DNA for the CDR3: TGTGCCAGCAGTTTGGGACAGTGGACTGAAGCTTTCTTT. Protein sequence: CASSLGQWTEAFF.

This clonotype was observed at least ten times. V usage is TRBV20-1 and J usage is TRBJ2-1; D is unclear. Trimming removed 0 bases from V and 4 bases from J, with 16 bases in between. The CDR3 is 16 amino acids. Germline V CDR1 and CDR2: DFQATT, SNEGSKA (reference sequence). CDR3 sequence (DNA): TGCAGTGCTAGAGATGATTCAAGGGTCAGGTACAATGAGCAGTTCTTC. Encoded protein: CSARDDSRVRYNEQFF.

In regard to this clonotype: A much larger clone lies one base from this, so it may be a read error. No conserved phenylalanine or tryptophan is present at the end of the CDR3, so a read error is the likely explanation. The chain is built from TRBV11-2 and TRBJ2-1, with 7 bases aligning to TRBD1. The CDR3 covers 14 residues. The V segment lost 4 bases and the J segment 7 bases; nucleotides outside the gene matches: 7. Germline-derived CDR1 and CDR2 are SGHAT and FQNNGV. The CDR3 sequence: CASSSTGLGNEQFL. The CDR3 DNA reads TGTGCCAGCAGCTCGACAGGGTTGGGTAATGAGCAGTTCCTC.

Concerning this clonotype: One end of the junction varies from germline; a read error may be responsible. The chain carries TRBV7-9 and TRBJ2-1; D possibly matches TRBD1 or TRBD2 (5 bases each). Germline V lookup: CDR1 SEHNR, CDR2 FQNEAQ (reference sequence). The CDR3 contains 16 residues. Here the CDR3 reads CASSLGGALSYSEQFF. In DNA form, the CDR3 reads TGTGCCAGCAGCTTAGGAGGGGCGCTCTCCTACAGTGAGCAGTTCTTC.

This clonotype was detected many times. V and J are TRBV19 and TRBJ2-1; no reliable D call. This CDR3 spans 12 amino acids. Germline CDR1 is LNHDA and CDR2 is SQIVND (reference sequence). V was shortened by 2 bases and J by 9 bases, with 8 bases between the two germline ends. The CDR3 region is CASSISVTEQFF. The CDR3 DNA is TGTGCCAGTAGTATATCGGTCACTGAGCAGTTCTTC.

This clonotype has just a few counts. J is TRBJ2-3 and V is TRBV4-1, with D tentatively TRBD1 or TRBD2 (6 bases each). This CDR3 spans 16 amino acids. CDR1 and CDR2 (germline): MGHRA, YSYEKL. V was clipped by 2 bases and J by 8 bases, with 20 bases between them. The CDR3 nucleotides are TGCGCCAGCAGCCAACTTGCGGGGACAAATTCTCGTACGCAGTATTTT. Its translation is CASSQLAGTNSRTQYF.

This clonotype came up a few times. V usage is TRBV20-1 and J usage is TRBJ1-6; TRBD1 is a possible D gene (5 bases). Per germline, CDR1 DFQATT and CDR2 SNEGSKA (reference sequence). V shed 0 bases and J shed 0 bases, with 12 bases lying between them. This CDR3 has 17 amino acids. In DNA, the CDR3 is TGCAGTGCTAGAGATTTAGACAGAACCTCCTATAATTCACCCCTCCACTTT. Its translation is CSARDLDRTSYNSPLHF.

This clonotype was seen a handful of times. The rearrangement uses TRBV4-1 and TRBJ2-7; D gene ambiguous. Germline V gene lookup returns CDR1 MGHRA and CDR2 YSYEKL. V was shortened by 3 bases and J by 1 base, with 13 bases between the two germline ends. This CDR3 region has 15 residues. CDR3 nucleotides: TGCGCCAGCAGCCACCAAGTCGGGTTATCCTACGAGCAGTACTTC. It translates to CASSHQVGLSYEQYF.